This TCR beta chain was recorded in a study of neoadjuvant anti-PD-1 for oral cavity cancer. Using immunoSEQ multiplex PCR, the repertoire was profiled, and TCRdb retains in-frame clones only, with some absent. The sample has tens of thousands of clones, around 85% seen once. The V and J ends lost 2 bases and 0 bases, in that order; junction bases with no gene match: 11. Germline V lookup: CDR1 GTSNPN, CDR2 SVGIG (reference sequence). CDR3 size: 18 residues. Documented time point: after neoadjuvant nivolumab, at surgical resection. The chain carries TRBV30 and TRBJ2-1; TRBD2 matches 9 bases. This clonotype was sampled from a person between 40 and 80 years old with oral cavity squamous cell carcinoma. The starting material was PBMCs, obtained after nivolumab (anti-PD-1) treatment. The CDR3 DNA is TGTGCCTGGAGTAGTGGGCTAGCGGGGCTTAGCTCCTACAATGAGCAGTTCTTC. Translated: CAWSSGLAGLSSYNEQFF.